This T cell receptor (beta chain) was observed in a study of human T cells and chemical hapten exposure. Turning to the study itself: Women made up most patients, who had alopecia areata, totalis or universalis.

The study used a library that attached unique molecular identifiers to individual cDNA molecules. TCRdb independently ran MiXCR on the RACE reads; one entry per CDR3 protein. The table lists 350,000 to 400,000 distinct CDR3 sequences, approximately 5% of them singletons. This CDR3 spans 15 amino acids. Trimming at V came to 1 base and at J to 8 bases, leaving 10 bases not matched to a gene. Germline values: CDR1 DFQATT, CDR2 SNEGSKA (reference sequence). Study findings and constraints: DPC sensitization left the count of TCRs above 1 in 1000 unchanged. Patch test score tracked positively with PT1 expanded TCR counts.

There are many counts of this clonotype. Its antigen is unidentified. The time point here: pre-sensitization, week 0. Treatment in this sample: therapeutic diphenylcyclopropenone sensitization with weekly scalp DPC. The sequence came from a woman between 45 and 60 years old with alopecia areata. Some clones in this sample may be carry-over from other donors' samples. Specimen: whole blood, collected in connection with sensitization to the hapten diphenylcyclopropenone (DPC). The J gene is TRBJ2-4, the V gene TRBV20-1; 8 nucleotides agree with TRBD2. CDR3 nucleotide sequence: TGCAGTGCTAGAGCACCGGGAGGGCTACTGTACATTCAGTACTTC. This encodes CSARAPGGLLYIQYF.